This T cell receptor beta chain is drawn from a study of CXCR3-negative and CXCR3-positive naive CD8 T cells. The study, taken as a whole, reports: Upon cryopreservation, CXCR3 expression partially decreased, and most assays used fresh PBMCs. TRB CDR3 hydrophobicity was greater in CXCR3-positive naive cells than in CXCR3-negative naive cells. Whereas memory cells differed, naive CXCR3-negative and CXCR3-positive cells shared similar TRBV-TRBJ usage. Similarly elevated diversity marked both naive subsets, with memory CD8+ cells showing far lower diversity.

As to this clonotype: The antigen remains unidentified.

In preparing the TRB cDNA libraries, 5' RACE with UMI labels was used. TCRdb reanalyzed the 5' RACE reads and collapses them to one entry per CDR3 protein, without DNA. This sample's table has about 5,200 distinct CDR3 sequences. The clonotype comes from a human donor in good health. Some clones in this sample may be carry-over from other donors' samples. Sequencing was done on a sample of naive CXCR3- CD8+ T cells from blood. Documented subset: CD45RO-CCR7+CD27+CD95- naive CD8+ T cells lacking CXCR3 (TNR3-).

The chain's CDR3 is CASSFILPRPGEQYF. The chain uses TRBV19 and TRBJ2-7; the D call from TCRdb, TRBD2, cannot be confirmed without DNA. Germline-derived CDR1 and CDR2 are LNHDA and SQIVND (reference sequence). The CDR3 has 15 amino acids.